This TCR beta chain is from a study of beta chain features in type 1 diabetes. Study-wide results and limits: When VDJ junctions were examined, type 1 diabetes patients showed fewer insertions and more deletions. All four CD4+ subsets of Type 1 diabetes patients contained TCRB CDR3s that were moderately but significantly shorter. A potential influence of HLA type upon TCRB rearrangement remained unresolved herein.

With respect to this clone: What it binds is unknown.

V trimming: 4 bases; J trimming: 6 bases; junction bases outside the gene matches: 3. From germline, CDR1 is LNHNV and CDR2 YYDKDF (reference sequence). The CDR3 is made up of 13 amino acids. Isolated RNA was reverse transcribed in full, so expressed TCRB transcripts were sequenced. Measured with immunoSEQ multiplex PCR; TCRdb has only the in-frame clones, and not every one. The profile covers under 250,000 clones, with around 13% appearing a single time and 0.015% to 0.02% taken by the ten largest. The TCR sequence derives from a man aged 30-40 years with type 1 diabetes. The chain employs TRBV15 and TRBJ2-1; 7 bases match TRBD1. Sample: naive CD4+ T cells from blood. In DNA form, the CDR3 reads TGTGCCACCAGCACGGACAGGACCAATGAGCAGTTCTTC. It codes for CATSTDRTNEQFF.